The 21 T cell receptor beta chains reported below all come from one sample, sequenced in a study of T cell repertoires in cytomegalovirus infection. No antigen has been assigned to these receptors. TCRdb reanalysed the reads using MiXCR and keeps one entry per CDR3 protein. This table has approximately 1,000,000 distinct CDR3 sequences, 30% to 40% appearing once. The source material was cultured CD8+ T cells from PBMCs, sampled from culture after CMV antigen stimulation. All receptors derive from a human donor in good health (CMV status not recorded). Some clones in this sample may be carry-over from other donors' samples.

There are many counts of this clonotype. The CDR3 bases are TGTGCCAGCACTCGCAGGGAGCTTCCAGAAAACACCGGGGAGCTGTTTTTT. This gives the protein CASTRRELPENTGELFF. The genes are TRBV7-8 and TRBJ2-2, with D perhaps matching TRBD1 or TRBD2 (5 bases each). V dropped 7 bases and J dropped 2 bases, with 20 bases sitting between them. CDR1 SGHVS and CDR2 FQNEAQ come from the germline V gene. The CDR3 sequence is 17 residues long.

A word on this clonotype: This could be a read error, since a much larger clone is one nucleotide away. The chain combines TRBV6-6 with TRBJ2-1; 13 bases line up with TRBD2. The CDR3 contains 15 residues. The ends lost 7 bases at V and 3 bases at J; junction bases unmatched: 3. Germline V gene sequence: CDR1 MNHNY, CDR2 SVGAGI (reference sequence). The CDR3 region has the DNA TGTGCCAGCACCGGACTAGCGGGGGACTACAATGAGCAGTTCTTC. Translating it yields CASTGLAGDYNEQFF.

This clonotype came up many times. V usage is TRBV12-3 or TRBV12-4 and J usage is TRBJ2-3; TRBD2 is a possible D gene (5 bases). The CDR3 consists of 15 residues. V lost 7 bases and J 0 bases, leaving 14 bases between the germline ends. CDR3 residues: CASTPGLLSTDTQYF. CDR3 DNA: TGTGCCAGCACCCCCGGACTCTTAAGCACAGATACGCAGTATTTT.

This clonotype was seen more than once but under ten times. This CDR3 reads CATSRDRSQVYGYTF. Written as DNA, the CDR3 is TGTGCCACCAGCAGAGATAGATCACAGGTCTATGGCTACACCTTC. The J gene is TRBJ1-2, the V gene TRBV15; TRBD1 might be the D (5 bases). There are 15 residues in the CDR3. The V and J ends lost 0 bases and 4 bases respectively, with 12 bases between them. CDR1 and CDR2 from the germline V gene are LNHNV and YYDKDF (reference sequence).

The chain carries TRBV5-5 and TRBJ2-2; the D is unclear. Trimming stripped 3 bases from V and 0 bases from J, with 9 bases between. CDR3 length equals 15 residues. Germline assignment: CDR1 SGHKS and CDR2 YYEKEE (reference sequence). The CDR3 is CASSSANTNTGELFF. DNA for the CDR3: TGTGCCAGCAGCTCAGCCAATACGAACACCGGGGAGCTGTTTTTT.

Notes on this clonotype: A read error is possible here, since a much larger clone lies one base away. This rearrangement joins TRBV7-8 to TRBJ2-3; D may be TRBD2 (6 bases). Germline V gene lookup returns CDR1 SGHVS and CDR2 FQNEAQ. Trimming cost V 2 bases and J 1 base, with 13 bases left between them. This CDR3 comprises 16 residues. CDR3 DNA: TGTGCCAGCAGCTTATCTCCCGGGGGAGGCACAGATACGCAGTATTTT. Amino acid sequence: CASSLSPGGGTDTQYF.

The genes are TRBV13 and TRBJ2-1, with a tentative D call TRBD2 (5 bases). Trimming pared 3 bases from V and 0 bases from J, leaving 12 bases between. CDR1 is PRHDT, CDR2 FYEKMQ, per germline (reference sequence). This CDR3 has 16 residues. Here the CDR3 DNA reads TGTGCCAGCAGCTTCTCAGGACTCCGCTCCTACAATGAGCAGTTCTTC. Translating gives CASSFSGLRSYNEQFF.

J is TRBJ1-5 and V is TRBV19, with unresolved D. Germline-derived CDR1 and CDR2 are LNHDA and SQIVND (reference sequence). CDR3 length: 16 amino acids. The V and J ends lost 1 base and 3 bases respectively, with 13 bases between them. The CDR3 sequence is CASSIARRQHNQPQHF. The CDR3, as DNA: TGTGCCAGTAGTATAGCTCGGAGGCAGCACAATCAGCCCCAGCATTTT. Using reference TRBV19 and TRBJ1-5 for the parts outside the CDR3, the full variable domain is DGGITQSPKYLFRKEGQNVTLSCEQNLNHDAMYWYRQDPGQGLRLIYYSQIVNDFQKGDIAEGYSVSREKKESFPLTVTSAQKNPTAFYLCASSIARRQHNQPQHFGDGTRLSIL.

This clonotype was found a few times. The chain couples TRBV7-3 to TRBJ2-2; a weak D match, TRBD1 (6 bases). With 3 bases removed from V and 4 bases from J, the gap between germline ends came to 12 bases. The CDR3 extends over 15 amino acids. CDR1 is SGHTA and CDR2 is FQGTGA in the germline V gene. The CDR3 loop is CASSFGPGATGELFF. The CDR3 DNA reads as TGTGCCAGCAGCTTCGGACCAGGGGCCACCGGGGAGCTGTTTTTT.

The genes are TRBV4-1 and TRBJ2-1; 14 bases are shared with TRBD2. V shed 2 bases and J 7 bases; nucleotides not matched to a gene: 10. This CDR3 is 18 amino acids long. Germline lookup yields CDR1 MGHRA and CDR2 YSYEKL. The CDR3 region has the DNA TGCGCCAGCAGCCAACGGACTAGCGGGGGGTCCGTGGGGAATGAGCAGTTCTTC. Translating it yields CASSQRTSGGSVGNEQFF.

CDR3 bases: TGTGCCAGCAGCTACACCGGGGGGGAGCTCCTGACCTACGAGCAGTACTTC. Residues: CASSYTGGELLTYEQYF. The chain uses TRBV7-4 and TRBJ2-7; 8 nucleotides match TRBD2. Germline CDR1 reads SGHVT; CDR2 reads SQSDAQ. This CDR3 comprises 17 residues. Trimming at V came to 4 bases and at J to 2 bases, leaving 13 bases not matched to a gene.

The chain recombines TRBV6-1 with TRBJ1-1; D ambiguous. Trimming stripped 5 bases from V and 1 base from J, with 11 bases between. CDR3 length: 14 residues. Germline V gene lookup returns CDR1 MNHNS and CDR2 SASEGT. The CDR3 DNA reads TGTGCCAGCAGTCCATTGGCAGAGAACACTGAAGCTTTCTTT. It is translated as CASSPLAENTEAFF.

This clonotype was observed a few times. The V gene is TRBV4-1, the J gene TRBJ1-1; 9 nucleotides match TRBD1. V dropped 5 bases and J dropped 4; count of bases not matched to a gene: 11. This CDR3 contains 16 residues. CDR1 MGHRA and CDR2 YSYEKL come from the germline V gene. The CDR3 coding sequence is TGCGCCAGCAGCTTGAGACAGGGGGGTTTAGGCACTGAAGCTTTCTTT. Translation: CASSLRQGGLGTEAFF.

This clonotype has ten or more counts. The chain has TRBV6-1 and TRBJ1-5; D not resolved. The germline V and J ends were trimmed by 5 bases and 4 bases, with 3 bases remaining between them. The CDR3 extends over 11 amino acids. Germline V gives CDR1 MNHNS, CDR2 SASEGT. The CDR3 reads CASSQNQPQHF. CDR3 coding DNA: TGTGCCAGCAGTCAAAATCAGCCCCAGCATTTT.

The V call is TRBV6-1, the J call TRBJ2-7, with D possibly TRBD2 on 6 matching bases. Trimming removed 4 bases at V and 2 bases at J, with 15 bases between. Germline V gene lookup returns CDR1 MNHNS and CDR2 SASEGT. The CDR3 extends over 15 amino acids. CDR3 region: CASSVGGASPYEQYF. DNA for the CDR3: TGTGCCAGCAGTGTGGGCGGGGCGAGTCCCTACGAGCAGTACTTC.

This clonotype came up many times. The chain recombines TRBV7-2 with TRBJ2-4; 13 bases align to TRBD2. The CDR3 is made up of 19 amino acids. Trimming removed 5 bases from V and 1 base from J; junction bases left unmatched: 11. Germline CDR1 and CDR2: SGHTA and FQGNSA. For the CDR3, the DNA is TGTGCCAGCAGCCCTAGGTTACTAGCGGGGGGGCCGGCCAAAAACATTCAGTACTTC. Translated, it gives CASSPRLLAGGPAKNIQYF.

The CDR3 coding sequence is TGTGCCAGCAGCGACGCCGGGACAGGACCCTACGAGCAGTACTTC. Its protein is CASSDAGTGPYEQYF. The gene calls are TRBV7-9 and TRBJ2-7; TRBD1 matches 8 bases. With 5 bases clipped from V and 2 bases from J, the junction kept 8 bases outside the gene matches. The length of the CDR3 is 15 residues. CDR1 and CDR2 (germline): SEHNR, FQNEAQ (reference sequence).

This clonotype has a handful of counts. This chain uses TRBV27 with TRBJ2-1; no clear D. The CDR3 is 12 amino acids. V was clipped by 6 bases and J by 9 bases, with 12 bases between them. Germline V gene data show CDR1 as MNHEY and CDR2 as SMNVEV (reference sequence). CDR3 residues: CASRITPREQFF. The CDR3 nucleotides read TGTGCCAGCAGAATCACCCCGCGTGAGCAGTTCTTC.

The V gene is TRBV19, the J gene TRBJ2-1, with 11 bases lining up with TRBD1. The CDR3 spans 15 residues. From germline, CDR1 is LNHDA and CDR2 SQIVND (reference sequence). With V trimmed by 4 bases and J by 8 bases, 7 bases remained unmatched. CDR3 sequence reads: CASSKDRDRGYEQFF. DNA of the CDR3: TGTGCCAGTAGTAAAGATCGGGACAGGGGGTATGAGCAGTTCTTC.

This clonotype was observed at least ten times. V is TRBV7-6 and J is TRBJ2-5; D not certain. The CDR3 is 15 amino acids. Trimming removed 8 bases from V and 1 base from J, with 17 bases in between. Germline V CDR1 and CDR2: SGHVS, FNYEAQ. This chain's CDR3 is CASGVTGSGQETQYF. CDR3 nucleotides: TGTGCCAGCGGGGTGACCGGGTCTGGCCAAGAGACCCAGTACTTC.

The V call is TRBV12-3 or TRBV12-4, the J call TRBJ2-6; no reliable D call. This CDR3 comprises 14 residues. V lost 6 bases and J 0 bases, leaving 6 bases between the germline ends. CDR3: CASRNSSGANVLTF. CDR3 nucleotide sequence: TGTGCCAGCAGGAATTCCTCTGGGGCCAACGTCCTGACTTTC.